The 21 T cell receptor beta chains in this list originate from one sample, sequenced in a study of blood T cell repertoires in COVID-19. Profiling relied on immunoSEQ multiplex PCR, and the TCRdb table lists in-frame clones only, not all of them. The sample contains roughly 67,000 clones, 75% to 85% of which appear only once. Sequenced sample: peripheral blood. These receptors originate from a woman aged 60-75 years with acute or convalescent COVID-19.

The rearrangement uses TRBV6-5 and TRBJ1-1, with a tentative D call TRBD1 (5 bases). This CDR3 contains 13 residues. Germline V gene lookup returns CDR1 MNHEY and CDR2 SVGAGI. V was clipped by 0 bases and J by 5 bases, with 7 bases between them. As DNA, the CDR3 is TGTGCCAGCAGTTACTCCAGGGAAACTGAAGCTTTCTTT. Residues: CASSYSRETEAFF.

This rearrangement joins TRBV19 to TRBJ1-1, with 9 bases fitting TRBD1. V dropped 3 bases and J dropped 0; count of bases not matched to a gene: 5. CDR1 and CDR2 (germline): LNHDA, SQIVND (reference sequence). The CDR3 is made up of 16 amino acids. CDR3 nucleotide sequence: TGTGCCAGTAGTATCATAGGGACAGGGTTGAACACTGAAGCTTTCTTT. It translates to CASSIIGTGLNTEAFF.

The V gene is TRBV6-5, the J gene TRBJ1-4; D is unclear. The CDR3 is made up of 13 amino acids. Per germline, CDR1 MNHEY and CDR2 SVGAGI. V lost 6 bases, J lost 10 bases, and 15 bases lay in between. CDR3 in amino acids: CASRGGGSRKLFF. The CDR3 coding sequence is TGTGCCAGCAGGGGAGGAGGATCGCGAAAACTGTTTTTT.

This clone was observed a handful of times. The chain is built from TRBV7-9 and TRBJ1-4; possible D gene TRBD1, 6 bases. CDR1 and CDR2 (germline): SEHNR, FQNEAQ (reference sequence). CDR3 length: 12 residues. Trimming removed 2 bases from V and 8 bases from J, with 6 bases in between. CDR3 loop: CASSLQGEKLFF. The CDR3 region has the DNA TGTGCCAGCAGCTTACAGGGGGAAAAACTGTTTTTT.

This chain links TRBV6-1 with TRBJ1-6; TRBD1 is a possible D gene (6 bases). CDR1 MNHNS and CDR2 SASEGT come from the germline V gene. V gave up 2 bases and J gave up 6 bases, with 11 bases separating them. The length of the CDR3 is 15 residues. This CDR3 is CASSESGRGNSPLHF. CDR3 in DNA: TGTGCCAGCAGTGAATCAGGCAGGGGTAATTCACCCCTCCACTTT.

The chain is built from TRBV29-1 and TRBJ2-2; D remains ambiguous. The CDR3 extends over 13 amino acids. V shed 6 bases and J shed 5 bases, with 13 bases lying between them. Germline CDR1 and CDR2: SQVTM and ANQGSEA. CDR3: CSVNPTGTGELFF. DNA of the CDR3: TGCAGCGTCAATCCCACCGGGACCGGGGAGCTGTTTTTT.

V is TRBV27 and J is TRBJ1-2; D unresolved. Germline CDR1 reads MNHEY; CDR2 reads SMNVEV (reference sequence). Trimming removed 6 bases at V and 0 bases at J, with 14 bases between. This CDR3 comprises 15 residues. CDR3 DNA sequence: TGTGCCAGCAGCTTAGAGGGATTATCTAACTATGGCTACACCTTC. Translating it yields CASSLEGLSNYGYTF.

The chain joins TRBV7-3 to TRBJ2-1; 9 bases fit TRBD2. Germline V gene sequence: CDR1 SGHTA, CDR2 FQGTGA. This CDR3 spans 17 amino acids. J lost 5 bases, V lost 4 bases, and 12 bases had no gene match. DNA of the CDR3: TGTGCCAGCAGCTCCCGAGGTGCGGGGGGGATAAACAATGAGCAGTTCTTC. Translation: CASSSRGAGGINNEQFF. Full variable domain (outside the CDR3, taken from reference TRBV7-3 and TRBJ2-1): GAGVSQTPSNKVTEKGKYVELRCDPISGHTALYWYRQSLGQGPEFLIYFQGTGAADDSGLPNDRFFAVRPEGSVSTLKIQRTERGDSAVYLCASSSRGAGGINNEQFFGPGTRLTVL.

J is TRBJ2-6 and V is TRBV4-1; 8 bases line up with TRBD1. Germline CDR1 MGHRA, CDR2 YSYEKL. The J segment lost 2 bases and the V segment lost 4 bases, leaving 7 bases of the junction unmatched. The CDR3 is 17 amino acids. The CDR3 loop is CASSRGVQGAGANVLTF. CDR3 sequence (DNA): TGCGCCAGCAGCCGAGGTGTACAGGGGGCTGGGGCCAACGTCCTGACTTTC.

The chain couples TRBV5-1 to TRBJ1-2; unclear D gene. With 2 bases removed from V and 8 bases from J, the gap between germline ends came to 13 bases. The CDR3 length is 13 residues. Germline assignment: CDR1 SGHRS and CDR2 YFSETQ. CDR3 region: CASSFDSSGGYTF. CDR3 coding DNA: TGCGCCAGCAGCTTTGATTCGAGCGGAGGCTACACCTTC.

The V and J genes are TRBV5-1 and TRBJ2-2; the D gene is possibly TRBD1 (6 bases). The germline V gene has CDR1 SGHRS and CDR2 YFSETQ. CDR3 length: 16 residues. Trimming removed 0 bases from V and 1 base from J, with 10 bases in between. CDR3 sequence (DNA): TGCGCCAGCAGCTTGGAGGACAGTAAGAACACCGGGGAGCTGTTTTTT. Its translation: CASSLEDSKNTGELFF.

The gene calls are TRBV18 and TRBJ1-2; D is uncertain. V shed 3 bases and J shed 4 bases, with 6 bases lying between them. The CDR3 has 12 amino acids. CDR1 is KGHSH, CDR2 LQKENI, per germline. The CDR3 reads CASSPLSYGYTF. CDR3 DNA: TGTGCCAGCTCACCTTTATCCTATGGCTACACCTTC.

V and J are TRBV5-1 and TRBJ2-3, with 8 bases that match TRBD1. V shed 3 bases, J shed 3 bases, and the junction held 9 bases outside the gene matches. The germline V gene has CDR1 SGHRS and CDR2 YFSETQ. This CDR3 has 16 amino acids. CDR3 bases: TGCGCCAGCAGCTATTGGGGCACAGGGGGAACAGATACGCAGTATTTT. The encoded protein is CASSYWGTGGTDTQYF. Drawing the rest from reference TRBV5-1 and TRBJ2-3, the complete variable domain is KAGVTQTPRYLIKTRGQQVTLSCSPISGHRSVSWYQQTPGQGLQFLFEYFSETQRNKGNFPGRFSGRQFSNSRSEMNVSTLELGDSALYLCASSYWGTGGTDTQYFGPGTRLTVL.

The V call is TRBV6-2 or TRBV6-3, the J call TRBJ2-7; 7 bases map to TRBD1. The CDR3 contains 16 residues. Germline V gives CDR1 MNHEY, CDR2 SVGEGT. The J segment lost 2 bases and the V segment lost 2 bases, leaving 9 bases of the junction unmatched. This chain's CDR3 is CASSYDREAVTYEQYF. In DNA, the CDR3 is TGTGCCAGCAGTTACGACAGGGAAGCGGTAACCTACGAGCAGTACTTC.

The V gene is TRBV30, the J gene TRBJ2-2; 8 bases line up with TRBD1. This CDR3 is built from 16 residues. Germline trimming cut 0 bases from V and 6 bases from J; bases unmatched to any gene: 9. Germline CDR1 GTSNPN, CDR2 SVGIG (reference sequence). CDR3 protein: CAWSVVRGQGAGELFF. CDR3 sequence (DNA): TGTGCCTGGAGTGTAGTCAGGGGGCAGGGAGCCGGGGAGCTGTTTTTT.

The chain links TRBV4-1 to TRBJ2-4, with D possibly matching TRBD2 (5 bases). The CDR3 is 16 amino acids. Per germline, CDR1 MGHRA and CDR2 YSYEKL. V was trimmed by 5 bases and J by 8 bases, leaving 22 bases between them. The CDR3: CASSSAGFPRVDIQYF. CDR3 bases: TGCGCCAGCAGCTCCGCGGGCTTCCCTAGGGTGGACATTCAGTACTTC.

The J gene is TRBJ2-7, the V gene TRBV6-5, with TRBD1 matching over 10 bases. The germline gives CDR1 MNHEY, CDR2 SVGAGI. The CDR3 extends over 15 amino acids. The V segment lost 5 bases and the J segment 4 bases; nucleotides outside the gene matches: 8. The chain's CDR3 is CASSPPRDRGYEQYF. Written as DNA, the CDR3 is TGTGCCAGCAGTCCCCCCCGGGACAGGGGTTACGAGCAGTACTTC.

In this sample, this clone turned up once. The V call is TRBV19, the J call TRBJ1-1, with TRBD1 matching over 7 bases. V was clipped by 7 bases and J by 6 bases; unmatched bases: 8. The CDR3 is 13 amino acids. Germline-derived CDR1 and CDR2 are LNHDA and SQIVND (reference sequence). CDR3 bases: TGTGCCAGTACCACGAAGGGGGCCGCTGAAGCTTTCTTT. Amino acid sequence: CASTTKGAAEAFF. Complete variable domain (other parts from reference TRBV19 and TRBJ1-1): DGGITQSPKYLFRKEGQNVTLSCEQNLNHDAMYWYRQDPGQGLRLIYYSQIVNDFQKGDIAEGYSVSREKKESFPLTVTSAQKNPTAFYLCASTTKGAAEAFFGQGTRLTVV.

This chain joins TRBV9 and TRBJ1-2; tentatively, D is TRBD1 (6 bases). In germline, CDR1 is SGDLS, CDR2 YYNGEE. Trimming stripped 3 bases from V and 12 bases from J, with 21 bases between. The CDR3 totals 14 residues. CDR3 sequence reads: CASSAEPGGLRDTF. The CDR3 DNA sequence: TGTGCCAGCAGCGCGGAGCCGGGGGGGCTACGGGACACCTTC.

The CDR3 DNA sequence: TGTGCCAGCAGTGTGGGACAGGGCAAAAATTCACCCCTCCACTTT. Its protein product is CASSVGQGKNSPLHF. The chain is built from TRBV25-1 and TRBJ1-6, with 9 bases aligning to TRBD1. This CDR3 contains 15 residues. CDR1 is MGHDK, CDR2 SYGVNS, per germline. J lost 7 bases, V lost 4 bases, and 5 bases had no gene match.

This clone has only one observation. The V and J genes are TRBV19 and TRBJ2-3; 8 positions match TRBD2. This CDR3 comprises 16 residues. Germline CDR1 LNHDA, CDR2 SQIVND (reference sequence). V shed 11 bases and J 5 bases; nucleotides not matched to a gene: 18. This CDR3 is CAPSPHQRGYKDTQYF. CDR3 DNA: TGTGCCCCCTCCCCCCATCAGCGGGGGTATAAAGATACGCAGTATTTT.